The 30 T cell receptor beta chains reported below all come from one sample, sequenced in a study of blood T cell repertoires in COVID-19. Profiling relied on immunoSEQ multiplex PCR, and the TCRdb table lists in-frame clones only, not all of them. The repertoire has under 400,000 clones, 90% of them found once; the top ten carry 2.5% to 3.5%. Sequencing was performed on peripheral blood. Source of these receptors: a woman younger than 45 with COVID-19, enrolled during active disease.

Only a few counts were recorded for this clone. The chain has TRBV29-1 and TRBJ1-2; TRBD1 agrees at 9 bases. Germline loops: CDR1 SQVTM, CDR2 ANQGSEA. The CDR3 loop spans 16 amino acids. V lost 3 bases to trimming and J lost 7 bases; unmatched junction nucleotides: 15. CDR3 loop: CSVEARTGTGISGYTF. The CDR3 region has the DNA TGCAGCGTTGAGGCACGGACCGGGACAGGGATATCTGGCTACACCTTC.

The chain has TRBV28 and TRBJ1-2; 8 bases line up with TRBD1. After removal of 11 bases from V and 6 bases from J, the junction contained 5 bases not matched to a gene. The CDR3 totals 11 residues. CDR1 and CDR2 (germline): MDHEN, SYDVKM. CDR3: CALDRGDGYTF. CDR3 nucleotides: TGTGCCTTAGACAGGGGAGATGGCTACACCTTC.

CDR3 in amino acids: CSVGDTGELFF. The CDR3 region has the DNA TGCAGCGTTGGAGACACCGGGGAGCTGTTTTTT. V and J are TRBV29-1 and TRBJ2-2; no definite D call. V dropped 4 bases and J dropped 3 bases, with 3 bases sitting between them. Germline assignment: CDR1 SQVTM and CDR2 ANQGSEA. The CDR3 sequence is 11 residues long.

The rearrangement joins TRBV11-2 to TRBJ2-7; possible D gene TRBD1, 6 bases. V shed 2 bases and J shed 2 bases, with 10 bases lying between them. Looked up from germline, CDR1 is SGHAT and CDR2 is FQNNGV. The length of the CDR3 is 14 residues. CDR3 in DNA: TGTGCCAGCAGCTTAACGGACAGCCCCTACGAGCAGTACTTC. As protein: CASSLTDSPYEQYF.

The rearrangement joins TRBV27 to TRBJ2-7; TRBD1 aligns across 9 bases. CDR1 and CDR2 from the germline V gene are MNHEY and SMNVEV (reference sequence). This CDR3 spans 15 amino acids. Unmatched junction bases numbered 13, after V lost 8 bases and J lost 5 bases. This CDR3 reads CASFKRGTGYDEQYF. The CDR3 bases are TGTGCCAGCTTTAAAAGGGGGACAGGGTACGACGAGCAGTACTTC.

V is TRBV7-9 and J is TRBJ2-2; maybe TRBD1 (5 bases). V was cut by 5 bases and J by 4 bases, with 11 bases left in between. From germline, CDR1 is SEHNR and CDR2 FQNEAQ (reference sequence). This CDR3 contains 14 residues. In DNA, the CDR3 is TGTGCCAGCAGCCCCCAGGGTATCACCGGGGAGCTGTTTTTT. Residues: CASSPQGITGELFF.

This clone was counted once. CDR3 DNA sequence: TGCAGCGTTGGGACAGTTAGTGAAAAACTGTTTTTT. Residues: CSVGTVSEKLFF. The J gene is TRBJ1-4, the V gene TRBV29-1; TRBD1 is a possible D gene (6 bases). CDR1 and CDR2 from the germline V gene are SQVTM and ANQGSEA. The CDR3 loop spans 12 amino acids. V lost 4 bases, J lost 7 bases, and 10 bases lay in between. The full variable domain, completed using reference TRBV29-1 and TRBJ1-4, is SAVISQKPSRDICQRGTSLTIQCQVDSQVTMMFWYRQQPGQSLTLIATANQGSEATYESGFVIDKFPISRPNLTFSTLTVSNMSPEDSSIYLCSVGTVSEKLFFGSGTQLSVL.

CDR3 nucleotide sequence: TGTGCCAGCAGTTACAACAGGGGGCGAATCCCTGAAGCTTTCTTT. Protein: CASSYNRGRIPEAFF. The chain uses TRBV6-5 and TRBJ1-1, with 9 bases that match TRBD1. Germline V gene lookup returns CDR1 MNHEY and CDR2 SVGAGI. The V and J ends lost 2 bases and 6 bases, in that order; junction bases with no gene match: 7. CDR3 size: 15 residues.

This chain joins TRBV11-3 and TRBJ2-7, with D uncertain. With 5 bases removed from V and 6 bases from J, the gap between germline ends came to 11 bases. The CDR3 extends over 12 amino acids. Germline assignment: CDR1 SGHNT and CDR2 YENEEA. CDR3 protein: CASSLGLGEQYF. The CDR3 nucleotides are TGTGCCAGCAGCCTCGGTCTTGGCGAGCAGTACTTC.

The chain joins TRBV19 to TRBJ2-1, with TRBD1 matching 11 bases. Germline loops: CDR1 LNHDA, CDR2 SQIVND (reference sequence). V was clipped by 1 base and J by 9 bases; unmatched bases: 5. The CDR3 is made up of 15 amino acids. As DNA, the CDR3 is TGTGCCAGTAGTATAGGGGGACAGGGGGGTTTTGAGCAGTTCTTC. It is translated as CASSIGGQGGFEQFF.

J is TRBJ1-3 and V is TRBV4-1; 8 bases map to TRBD1. With V trimmed by 1 base and J by 0 bases, 8 bases remained unmatched. Looked up from germline, CDR1 is MGHRA and CDR2 is YSYEKL. The CDR3 extends over 18 amino acids. The CDR3 DNA reads as TGCGCCAGCAGCCAAGGTCCCGGGACAGGTATCTCTGGAAACACCATATATTTT. Translation: CASSQGPGTGISGNTIYF.

The V gene is TRBV6-5, the J gene TRBJ2-3; D is perhaps TRBD1 (5 bases). V lost 2 bases, J lost 0 bases, and 6 bases lay in between. The CDR3 is 14 amino acids. Germline-derived CDR1 and CDR2 are MNHEY and SVGAGI. The CDR3 DNA reads as TGTGCCAGCAGTTACGGGGCTAGCACAGATACGCAGTATTTT. It translates to CASSYGASTDTQYF.

This clone was recorded only once. The chain carries TRBV28 and TRBJ1-2; D gene ambiguous. The germline V and J ends were trimmed by 7 bases and 0 bases, with 9 bases remaining between them. The CDR3 is 13 amino acids. Germline-derived CDR1 and CDR2 are MDHEN and SYDVKM. CDR3 sequence reads: CASNNRANYGYTF. In DNA form, the CDR3 reads TGTGCCAGCAACAACAGAGCTAACTATGGCTACACCTTC.

This clone has a single count. V is TRBV2 and J is TRBJ2-2, with 7 bases fitting TRBD1. Germline-derived CDR1 and CDR2 are SNHLY and FYNNEI. Trimming took 6 bases from V and 6 from J; bases not matched to a gene: 13. The CDR3 is 16 residues long. DNA for the CDR3: TGTGCCAGCAGCGACACAAGACCACAGGGGCCCGGGGAGCTGTTTTTT. Translation: CASSDTRPQGPGELFF.

Comments on this clone: Sequence at one end of the junction differs from germline and may be a read error. This chain uses TRBV15 with TRBJ1-5; 7 nucleotides align to TRBD1. CDR1 and CDR2 from the germline V gene are LNHNV and YYDKDF (reference sequence). The CDR3 is 14 amino acids. CDR3 amino acids: CATSRGTVNQPQHF. Written as DNA, the CDR3 is TGTGCCACCAGTAGAGGGACAGTCAATCAGCCCCAGCATTTT.

This rearrangement joins TRBV30 to TRBJ2-5; 10 nucleotides line up with TRBD2. The CDR3 covers 15 residues. V trimming: 4 bases; J trimming: 2 bases; junction bases outside the gene matches: 7. The germline V gene encodes CDR1 GTSNPN and CDR2 SVGIG (reference sequence). The DNA for the CDR3 is TGTGCCTGGACTAGCGGGAGCGGCATACAAGAGACCCAGTACTTC. As protein: CAWTSGSGIQETQYF.

The chain combines TRBV11-2 with TRBJ2-2, with 8 positions matching TRBD2. The ends lost 4 bases at V and 4 bases at J; junction bases unmatched: 14. CDR3 length: 18 residues. Germline values: CDR1 SGHAT, CDR2 FQNNGV. This CDR3 reads CASSSNGLREDATGELFF. Written as DNA, the CDR3 is TGTGCCAGCAGCTCCAACGGTTTGCGGGAGGATGCCACCGGGGAGCTGTTTTTT.

This clone appeared once. J is TRBJ2-1 and V is TRBV11-3, with D possibly TRBD1 on 6 matching bases. Germline V gives CDR1 SGHNT, CDR2 YENEEA. The V end was cut by 3 bases, the J end by 10 bases, with 10 bases between. This CDR3 is built from 12 residues. CDR3 amino acids: CASSLYDREQFF. The CDR3 DNA sequence: TGTGCCAGCAGCTTGTATGACAGGGAGCAGTTCTTC.

The chain recombines TRBV30 with TRBJ2-7, with 7 nucleotides matching TRBD1. With 3 bases clipped from V and 1 base from J, the junction kept 6 bases outside the gene matches. Germline loops: CDR1 GTSNPN, CDR2 SVGIG (reference sequence). This CDR3 comprises 14 residues. The CDR3 protein is CAWRGTDISYEQYF. CDR3 nucleotides: TGTGCCTGGAGAGGGACAGATATTTCCTACGAGCAGTACTTC.

The J gene is TRBJ1-1, the V gene TRBV28; 9 bases are shared with TRBD1. The CDR3 extends over 16 amino acids. CDR1 and CDR2 (germline): MDHEN, SYDVKM. V was pared by 7 bases and J by 5 bases, with 14 bases of the junction left unmatched. CDR3 sequence: CASIPGDRAGFTEAFF. The CDR3 DNA sequence: TGTGCCAGCATACCAGGGGACAGGGCAGGATTTACTGAAGCTTTCTTT.

This clone has only one observation. CDR3 region: CASSQSGGGGADTQYF. The CDR3 region has the DNA TGCGCCAGCAGCCAGAGCGGGGGCGGGGGGGCAGATACGCAGTATTTT. The rearrangement joins TRBV5-1 to TRBJ2-3, with 9 bases fitting TRBD2. This CDR3 is built from 16 residues. Looked up from germline, CDR1 is SGHRS and CDR2 is YFSETQ. Trimming took 4 bases from V and 4 from J; bases not matched to a gene: 10. The full variable domain, completed using reference TRBV5-1 and TRBJ2-3, is KAGVTQTPRYLIKTRGQQVTLSCSPISGHRSVSWYQQTPGQGLQFLFEYFSETQRNKGNFPGRFSGRQFSNSRSEMNVSTLELGDSALYLCASSQSGGGGADTQYFGPGTRLTVL.

The chain has TRBV20-1 and TRBJ2-1; the match to TRBD2 covers 13 bases. The CDR3 runs 18 residues. J gave up 0 bases and V 3 bases, and 8 bases lay outside the gene matches. Germline-derived CDR1 and CDR2 are DFQATT and SNEGSKA (reference sequence). The CDR3 reads CSASTGLAGLSSYNEQFF. CDR3 DNA sequence: TGCAGTGCTAGTACGGGACTAGCGGGATTGAGCTCCTACAATGAGCAGTTCTTC.

The chain joins TRBV10-3 to TRBJ1-4, with 8 bases matching TRBD1. The length of the CDR3 is 17 residues. Trimming took 3 bases from V and 6 from J; bases not matched to a gene: 12. Germline-derived CDR1 and CDR2 are ENHRY and SYGVKD. This CDR3 is CAISDRGTGANYEKLFF. The CDR3 DNA sequence: TGTGCCATCAGTGATCGCGGGACAGGTGCTAATTATGAAAAACTGTTTTTT.

The genes are TRBV4-1 and TRBJ2-1; 14 bases agree with TRBD2. CDR1 and CDR2 from the germline V gene are MGHRA and YSYEKL. The V and J ends lost 2 bases and 7 bases, in that order; junction bases with no gene match: 10. CDR3 length: 18 residues. The CDR3 here is CASSQSRLAGGPDNEQFF. CDR3 DNA: TGCGCCAGCAGCCAATCGAGACTAGCGGGAGGGCCGGATAATGAGCAGTTCTTC.

Comment on this clone: An end of the junction differs from the germline gene, which may be a read error. CDR3 coding DNA: TGTGCCAGCAGCGTAGGCTTCTCAGACTTCACAGGTACGCAGTATTTT. This translates into CASSVGFSDFTGTQYF. The chain joins TRBV9 to TRBJ2-3; TRBD1 is a possible D gene (5 bases). The CDR3 covers 16 residues. Germline V gene data show CDR1 as SGDLS and CDR2 as YYNGEE.

The J gene is TRBJ1-4, the V gene TRBV10-2, with 8 bases lining up with TRBD1. Germline loops: CDR1 WSHSY, CDR2 SAAADI. The CDR3 consists of 16 residues. J lost 0 bases, V lost 3 bases, and 3 bases had no gene match. This CDR3 is CASSDHRGSTNEKLFF. CDR3 in DNA: TGCGCCAGCAGTGACCACAGGGGGTCAACTAATGAAAAACTGTTTTTT.

The chain has TRBV28 and TRBJ1-4, with D possibly matching TRBD1 (6 bases). The CDR3 has 13 amino acids. Germline values: CDR1 MDHEN, CDR2 SYDVKM. V dropped 7 bases and J dropped 8 bases, with 14 bases sitting between them. The CDR3 bases are TGTGCCAGCATTGGGGCAGGGGAAGAAAAACTGTTTTTT. As protein: CASIGAGEEKLFF.

The chain recombines TRBV9 with TRBJ2-2, with 10 positions matching TRBD1. The CDR3 loop spans 16 amino acids. V dropped 2 bases and J dropped 5; count of bases not matched to a gene: 6. CDR1 SGDLS and CDR2 YYNGEE come from the germline V gene. CDR3 region: CASSVTGGALTGELFF. The CDR3, as DNA: TGTGCCAGCAGCGTGACAGGGGGCGCCTTGACCGGGGAGCTGTTTTTT.

The gene calls are TRBV3-1 (or the pseudogene TRBV3-2) and TRBJ1-5, with D unclear. The CDR3 loop spans 17 amino acids. Germline V gene sequence: CDR1 LGHDT, CDR2 YNNKEL (reference sequence). V lost 2 bases and J 0 bases, leaving 14 bases between the germline ends. The CDR3 nucleotides read TGTGCCAGCAGCCAAAACTACCGGCAACCTAGCAATCAGCCCCAGCATTTT. It encodes CASSQNYRQPSNQPQHF.

The V gene is TRBV3-1 (or the pseudogene TRBV3-2), the J gene TRBJ1-6; tentative D call: TRBD1 (5 bases). Germline V gene sequence: CDR1 LGHDT, CDR2 YNNKEL (reference sequence). There are 14 residues in the CDR3. The V end was cut by 4 bases, the J end by 7 bases, with 11 bases between. The chain's CDR3 is CASSPQQANSPLHF. DNA for the CDR3: TGTGCCAGCAGCCCCCAACAGGCGAATTCACCCCTCCACTTT.